This passage covers 9 T cell receptor beta chains from one sample sequenced in a study of shared clonotypes between healthy human individuals. The method was immunoSEQ multiplex PCR; TCRdb's version includes in-frame clones alone and lacks a portion of them. The sample lists millions of clones; more than 85% were seen once. The sample was naive CD4+ T cells from PBMCs. Described subset: CD45RA+ positively selected. All receptors come from a man between 18 and 35 years old in good health. Some clones in this sample may be carry-over from other donors' samples.

The chain recombines TRBV6-6 with TRBJ2-7; D might be TRBD2 (6 bases). Trimming shortened V by 4 bases and J by 2 bases, and 15 bases separated the two germline ends. The CDR3 is 15 residues long. Looked up from germline, CDR1 is MNHNY and CDR2 is SVGAGI (reference sequence). CDR3 loop: CASSFPAGTTYEQYF. CDR3 bases: TGTGCCAGCAGTTTTCCCGCGGGGACGACCTACGAGCAGTACTTC.

The chain joins TRBV27 to TRBJ2-2; D uncertain. This CDR3 spans 15 amino acids. From germline, CDR1 is MNHEY and CDR2 SMNVEV (reference sequence). V was pared by 1 base and J by 2 bases, with 8 bases between. CDR3 protein: CASSLWGGNTGELFF. DNA of the CDR3: TGTGCCAGCAGTTTATGGGGTGGAAACACCGGGGAGCTGTTTTTT.

The chain joins TRBV6-5 to TRBJ1-5; the D is unclear. This CDR3 comprises 15 residues. Trimming took off 5 bases at V and 0 bases at J, with 11 bases between the two ends. The V gene's germline CDR1 is MNHEY and CDR2 SVGAGI. In DNA, the CDR3 is TGTGCCAGCAGTAAGGACGGATATAGCAATCAGCCCCAGCATTTT. Residues: CASSKDGYSNQPQHF.

The rearrangement uses TRBV28 and TRBJ1-2; a possible D gene is TRBD1 (5 bases). Germline CDR1 and CDR2: MDHEN and SYDVKM. This CDR3 comprises 14 residues. Trimming shortened V by 3 bases and J by 8 bases, and 16 bases separated the two germline ends. The CDR3 DNA sequence: TGTGCCAGCAGTTTGCGGCAGGGAAGAGGGGGCTACACCTTC. It encodes CASSLRQGRGGYTF.

The CDR3 reads CASSLVRRGETQYF. The CDR3 coding sequence is TGTGCCAGCAGCTTAGTGCGGAGAGGAGAGACCCAGTACTTC. The chain couples TRBV7-2 to TRBJ2-5; D gene uncertain. Germline lookup yields CDR1 SGHTA and CDR2 FQGNSA. The CDR3 is 14 amino acids. Trimming removed 1 base at V and 4 bases at J, with 10 bases between.

This clone was picked up one time. The rearrangement links TRBV7-9 to TRBJ2-5; D perhaps matches TRBD2 (5 bases). The CDR3 extends over 16 amino acids. Trimming took 1 base from V and 2 from J, leaving 14 bases between them. From germline, CDR1 is SEHNR and CDR2 FQNEAQ (reference sequence). For the CDR3, the DNA is TGTGCCAGCAGCTTAGGAGCCAGCGGCTCACAAGAGACCCAGTACTTC. This codes for CASSLGASGSQETQYF.

This chain connects TRBV30 to TRBJ2-1, with 8 positions matching TRBD2. The length of the CDR3 is 17 residues. J lost 9 bases, V lost 0 bases, and 16 bases had no gene match. Germline CDR1 reads GTSNPN; CDR2 reads SVGIG (reference sequence). The CDR3, as DNA: TGTGCCTGGAGTGTGTCCAGGACTAGCCTAGAAACTGCTGAGCAGTTCTTC. It encodes CAWSVSRTSLETAEQFF. Full variable domain (missing parts from reference TRBV30 and TRBJ2-1): SQTIHQWPATLVQPVGSPLSLECTVEGTSNPNLYWYRQAAGRGLQLLFYSVGIGQISSEVPQNLSASRPQDRQFILSSKKLLLSDSGFYLCAWSVSRTSLETAEQFFGPGTRLTVL.

The DNA for the CDR3 is TGTGCCAGCAGCAAAGCCGGAGGGATCGACTACGAGCAGTACTTC. This translates into CASSKAGGIDYEQYF. This rearrangement joins TRBV21-1 to TRBJ2-7; no DNA check was done on the table's D call, TRBD2. TRBV21-1 is a listed pseudogene. The length of the CDR3 is 15 residues.

The V and J genes are TRBV5-5 and TRBJ1-1; tentative D call: TRBD1 (5 bases). The germline CDR1 and CDR2 sequences are SGHKS and YYEKEE (reference sequence). Trimming removed 4 bases from V and 8 bases from J, with 9 bases in between. The CDR3 runs 11 residues. This CDR3 is CASSGTSEAFF. The CDR3 region has the DNA TGTGCCAGCAGCGGGACTTCCGAAGCTTTCTTT.